This is a list of T cell receptor beta chains from one sample in a study of cytomegalovirus exposure and HLA in healthy donors. Measured with immunoSEQ multiplex PCR; TCRdb has only the in-frame clones, and not every one. The repertoire consists of 90,000 to 120,000 clones, with 74% occurring once and the leading ten covering approximately 14%. Sequencing input: PBMCs. The receptors derive from a woman in her forties in good health and CMV-seropositive. Both conserved end residues are part of each CDR3. A D gene is named only where the DNA matches it firmly. Clone size is not always given. Where it is, it says once, few, many or a class for expanded clones.

CDR3aa | CDR3nt | v_gene | abundance | j_gene | d_gene
CASSLGGPGNTIYF | TGTGCCAGCAGCTTAGGGGGGCCTGGAAACACCATATATTTT | TRBV7-6 | - | TRBJ1-3 | -
CASSLQGSNQPQHF | TGTGCCAGCAGTTTGCAGGGGAGCAATCAGCCCCAGCATTTT | TRBV27 | - | TRBJ1-5 | -
CASSVVRGTDTEAFF | TGTGCCAGCAGCGTAGTTAGGGGGACGGACACTGAAGCTTTCTTT | TRBV9 | - | TRBJ1-1 | -
CASRLGANYGYTF | TGTGCCAGCAGACTAGGTGCTAACTATGGCTACACCTTC | TRBV25-1 | few | TRBJ1-2 | -
CASSWGGPTDTQYF | TGTGCCAGCAGTTGGGGGGGCCCCACAGATACGCAGTATTTT | TRBV2 | - | TRBJ2-3 | -
CASSFQGEGEAFF | TGTGCCAGCAGCTTTCAAGGGGAAGGTGAAGCTTTCTTT | TRBV5-6 | - | TRBJ1-1 | -
CASSPTRNSGANVLTF | TGTGCCAGCAGCCCTACGAGAAACTCTGGGGCCAACGTCCTGACTTTC | TRBV7-9 | few | TRBJ2-6 | -
CASIPKRGRGGTEAFF | TGTGCCAGCATTCCTAAAAGAGGTAGGGGAGGCACTGAAGCTTTCTTT | TRBV6-7 | - | TRBJ1-1 | -
CASSLVGQGDLNYGYTF | TGTGCCAGCAGCTTAGTGGGGCAGGGGGACCTAAACTATGGCTACACCTTC | TRBV7-9 | - | TRBJ1-2 | TRBD1
CSVEDIRGGQFRFF | TGCAGCGTTGAAGATATTCGGGGGGGGCAGTTTCGGTTCTTC | TRBV29-1 | few | TRBJ2-1 | TRBD2
CASSSRQGSSPLHF | TGTGCCAGCAGCTCCAGACAGGGTAGCTCACCCCTCCACTTT | TRBV7-2 | few | TRBJ1-6 | TRBD1
CASRNEKLFF | TGTGCCAGTCGGAATGAAAAACTGTTTTTT | TRBV6-6 | few | TRBJ1-4 | -
CASSDRASNQPQHF | TGTGCCAGCAGTGACAGGGCTAGCAATCAGCCCCAGCATTTT | TRBV7-2 | - | TRBJ1-5 | TRBD1
CASSLVSGYGYTF | TGTGCCAGCAGCTTAGTATCCGGCTATGGCTACACCTTC | TRBV7-2 | - | TRBJ1-2 | -
CASSRVDRVNTGELFF | TGTGCCAGCAGTCGCGTGGACAGGGTTAACACCGGGGAGCTGTTTTTT | TRBV28 | - | TRBJ2-2 | TRBD1
CASSSMGQGNTGELFF | TGCGCCAGCAGCTCTATGGGACAGGGGAACACCGGGGAGCTGTTTTTT | TRBV5-1 | - | TRBJ2-2 | TRBD1
CASSLGRSAGSYEQYF | TGTGCCAGCAGCCTCGGGCGGTCAGCGGGTTCCTACGAGCAGTACTTC | TRBV7-2 | - | TRBJ2-7 | -
CASSLSRVNSPLHF | TGTGCCAGCAGCCTCAGTCGGGTGAATTCACCCCTCCACTTT | TRBV9 | - | TRBJ1-6 | -
CASSPGGTTTNYGYTF | TGTGCCAGCAGCCCGGGGGGGACAACTACTAACTATGGCTACACCTTC | TRBV5-4 | - | TRBJ1-2 | -
CASSLGREQPQHF | TGTGCCAGCAGCTTAGGGCGGGAGCAGCCCCAGCATTTT | TRBV7-2 | few | TRBJ1-5 | -
CASSVHSLSPNTGELFF | TGTGCCAGCAGCGTACATTCGTTAAGCCCCAACACCGGGGAGCTGTTTTTT | TRBV9 | - | TRBJ2-2 | -
CASSQERGTGELFF | TGCGCCAGCAGCCAAGAAAGAGGGACCGGGGAGCTGTTTTTT | TRBV4-1 | few | TRBJ2-2 | -
CASSPDIIRQDTTEAFF | TGTGCCAGCAGCCCGGACATAATACGACAGGACACCACTGAAGCTTTCTTT | TRBV4-2 | - | TRBJ1-1 | -
CASSGPRDNSSNTEAFF | TGCGCCAGCAGTGGACCCCGGGACAACTCTTCGAACACTGAAGCTTTCTTT | TRBV10-1 | - | TRBJ1-1 | -
CAISLRRGTGELFF | TGTGCCATCAGCCTCAGGCGGGGAACCGGGGAGCTGTTTTTT | TRBV10-3 | - | TRBJ2-2 | -
CASSVNRDNEQFF | TGTGCCAGCAGTGTAAACCGGGACAATGAGCAGTTCTTC | TRBV2 | few | TRBJ2-1 | -
CASSWGQGETGELFF | TGTGCCAGCAGCTGGGGACAGGGGGAAACCGGGGAGCTGTTTTTT | TRBV7-3 | - | TRBJ2-2 | TRBD1
CSVSSSRAVEAFF | TGCAGCGTCTCCTCTTCGAGGGCCGTCGAAGCTTTCTTT | TRBV29-1 | - | TRBJ1-1 | -
CASSGTGDYGYTF | TGTGCCAGCAGTGGAACAGGGGACTATGGCTACACCTTC | TRBV6-1 | once | TRBJ1-2 | TRBD1
CASSVGPSGAGELFF | TGTGCCAGCAGCGTAGGACCTAGCGGGGCCGGGGAGCTGTTTTTT | TRBV9 | - | TRBJ2-2 | TRBD2
CAIALALYEQYF | TGTGCCATCGCGCTAGCTCTATACGAGCAGTACTTC | TRBV10-3 | - | TRBJ2-7 | -
CASSLLPSVDSGNTIYF | TGCGCCAGCAGCTTGTTACCGTCGGTAGACTCTGGAAACACCATATATTTT | TRBV5-1 | once | TRBJ1-3 | -
CASSLAWSSYNSPLHF | TGTGCCAGCAGCTTAGCGTGGAGCTCCTATAATTCACCCCTCCACTTT | TRBV7-9 | - | TRBJ1-6 | -
CASSLAFLREQYF | TGCGCCAGCAGCCTAGCCTTCCTGAGGGAGCAGTACTTC | TRBV5-1 | - | TRBJ2-7 | -
CATSKDSYEQYF | TGTGCCACCAGCAAAGACAGCTACGAGCAGTACTTC | TRBV15 | - | TRBJ2-7 | -
CASSVPDIGFF | TGTGCCAGCAGTGTCCCGGACATAGGGTTCTTC | TRBV2 | - | TRBJ2-1 | -
CASSAGGAYGYTF | TGTGCCAGCTCGGCAGGGGGCGCGTATGGCTACACCTTC | TRBV6-5 | - | TRBJ1-2 | TRBD1
CASSPGDLYIQYF | TGTGCCAGTAGTCCCGGGGACTTGTACATTCAGTACTTC | TRBV19 | once | TRBJ2-4 | -
CASSYTRQAPEAFF | TGTGCCAGCAGTTACACACGACAGGCACCGGAAGCTTTCTTT | TRBV6-6 | - | TRBJ1-1 | -
CASSRTQGSGYEQYF | TGTGCCAGCAGCAGAACTCAGGGTAGCGGGTACGAGCAGTACTTC | TRBV6-1 | - | TRBJ2-7 | TRBD2
CAISGQGGYQPQHF | TGTGCCATCAGCGGACAGGGGGGCTATCAGCCCCAGCATTTT | TRBV10-3 | - | TRBJ1-5 | TRBD1
CASGLGQASSPLHF | TGCGCCAGCGGGCTGGGACAGGCGAGTTCACCCCTCCACTTT | TRBV5-1 | - | TRBJ1-6 | TRBD1
CASSYGVGSSGNTIYF | TGTGCCAGCAGTTACGGCGTGGGCAGCTCTGGAAACACCATATATTTT | TRBV6-5 | - | TRBJ1-3 | -
CASSLGGTAMTYEQYF | TGTGCCAGCAGCTTGGGTGGGACAGCTATGACCTACGAGCAGTACTTC | TRBV5-6 | - | TRBJ2-7 | TRBD1
CATTAAGNTIYF | TGTGCCACCACGGCGGCCGGAAACACCATATATTTT | TRBV28 | - | TRBJ1-3 | -
CASNYRGSGANVLTF | TGTGCCAGTAATTACAGGGGCTCTGGGGCCAACGTCCTGACTTTC | TRBV6-6 | - | TRBJ2-6 | TRBD1
CSARYRYGYTF | TGCAGTGCTAGATACAGATATGGCTACACCTTC | TRBV20-1 | - | TRBJ1-2 | -
CASRWTGEEQYF | TGTGCCAGCAGATGGACAGGGGAAGAGCAGTACTTC | TRBV2 | - | TRBJ2-7 | TRBD1
CASSFSGGTGELFF | TGCGCCAGCAGCTTTAGCGGGGGAACCGGGGAGCTGTTTTTT | TRBV5-1 | - | TRBJ2-2 | TRBD2
CASSSWEGGVQHF | TGTGCCAGCAGCTCGTGGGAGGGCGGGGTGCAGCATTTT | TRBV7-3 | once | TRBJ1-5 | -
CSVVSPHGYTF | TGCAGCGTCGTATCCCCCCATGGCTACACCTTC | TRBV29-1 | - | TRBJ1-2 | -
CASSINGRFTEAFF | TGTGCCAGTAGTATCAATGGGCGCTTCACTGAAGCTTTCTTT | TRBV19 | - | TRBJ1-1 | -
CASSSRGYNSPLHF | TGTGCCAGCAGCTCCCGGGGATATAATTCACCCCTCCACTTT | TRBV11-2 | - | TRBJ1-6 | -
CASSLSGYQPQHF | TGTGCCAGCAGCTTATCGGGTTATCAGCCCCAGCATTTT | TRBV7-2 | - | TRBJ1-5 | -